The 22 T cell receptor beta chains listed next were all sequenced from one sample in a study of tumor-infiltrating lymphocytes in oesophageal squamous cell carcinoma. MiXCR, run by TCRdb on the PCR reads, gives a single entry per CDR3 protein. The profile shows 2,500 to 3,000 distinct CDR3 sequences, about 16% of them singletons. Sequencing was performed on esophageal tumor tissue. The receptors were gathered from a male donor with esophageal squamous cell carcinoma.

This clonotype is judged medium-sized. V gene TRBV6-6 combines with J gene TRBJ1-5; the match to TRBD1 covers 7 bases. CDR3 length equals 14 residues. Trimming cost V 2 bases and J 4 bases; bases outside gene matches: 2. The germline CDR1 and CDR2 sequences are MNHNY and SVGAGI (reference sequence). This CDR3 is CASSYGQVNQPQHF. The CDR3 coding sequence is TGTGCCAGCAGTTACGGACAGGTTAATCAGCCCCAGCATTTT.

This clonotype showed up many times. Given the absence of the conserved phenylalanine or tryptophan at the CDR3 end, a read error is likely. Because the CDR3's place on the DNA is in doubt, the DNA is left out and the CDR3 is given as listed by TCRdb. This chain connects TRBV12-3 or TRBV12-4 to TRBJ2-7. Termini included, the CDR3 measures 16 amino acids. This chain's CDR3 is CASSLAAVNYGYTFGS.

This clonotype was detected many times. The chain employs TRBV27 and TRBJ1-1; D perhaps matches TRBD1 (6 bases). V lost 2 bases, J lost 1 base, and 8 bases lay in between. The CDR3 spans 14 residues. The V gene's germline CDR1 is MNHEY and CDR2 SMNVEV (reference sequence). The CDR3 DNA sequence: TGTGCCAGCAGTTTACGGACAGCGAACACTGAAGCTTTCTTT. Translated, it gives CASSLRTANTEAFF.

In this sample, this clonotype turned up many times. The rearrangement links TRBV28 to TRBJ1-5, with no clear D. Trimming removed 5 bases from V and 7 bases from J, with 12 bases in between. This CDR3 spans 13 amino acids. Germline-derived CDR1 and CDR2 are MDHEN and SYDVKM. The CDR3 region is CASSPSLHQPQHF. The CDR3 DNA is TGTGCCAGCAGTCCAAGCCTACACCAGCCCCAGCATTTT.

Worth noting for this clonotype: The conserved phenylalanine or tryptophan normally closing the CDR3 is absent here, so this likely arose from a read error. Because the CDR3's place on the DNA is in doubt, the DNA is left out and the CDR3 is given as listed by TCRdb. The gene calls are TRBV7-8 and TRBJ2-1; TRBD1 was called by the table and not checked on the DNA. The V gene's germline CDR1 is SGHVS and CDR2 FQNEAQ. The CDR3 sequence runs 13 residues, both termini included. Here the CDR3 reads CASSVSGGQFFGS.

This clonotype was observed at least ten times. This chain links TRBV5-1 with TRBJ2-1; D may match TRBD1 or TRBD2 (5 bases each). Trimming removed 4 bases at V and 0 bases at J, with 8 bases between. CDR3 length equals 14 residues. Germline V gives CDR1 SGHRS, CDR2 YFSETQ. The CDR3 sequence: CASSQGDSYNEQFF. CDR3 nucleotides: TGCGCCAGCAGCCAGGGAGACTCCTACAATGAGCAGTTCTTC.

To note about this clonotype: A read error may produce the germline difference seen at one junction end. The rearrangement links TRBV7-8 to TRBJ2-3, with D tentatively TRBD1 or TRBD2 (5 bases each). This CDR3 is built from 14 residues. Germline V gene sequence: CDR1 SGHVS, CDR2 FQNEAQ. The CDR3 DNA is TGTGCCAGCAGCCCCCAGGTTGGGGCCGGGGAGCTGTACTTC. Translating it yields CASSPQVGAGELYF.

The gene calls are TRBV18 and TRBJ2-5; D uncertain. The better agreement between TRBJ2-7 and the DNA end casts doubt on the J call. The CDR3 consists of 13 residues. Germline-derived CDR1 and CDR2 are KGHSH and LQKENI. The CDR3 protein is CASSPLQAYEQYF. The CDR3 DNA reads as TGTGCCAGCTCACCACTACAAGCCTACGAGCAGTACTTC.

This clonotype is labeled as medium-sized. The CDR3 region has the DNA TGTGCCAGCAGCGATCGCAGGAGACTGATGGGCAATGAGCAGTTCTTC. Translation gives CASSDRRRLMGNEQFF. The chain links TRBV27 to TRBJ2-1; D is unclear. With 6 bases removed from V and 6 bases from J, the gap between germline ends came to 21 bases. The CDR3 runs to 16 residues. Looked up from germline, CDR1 is MNHEY and CDR2 is SMNVEV (reference sequence).

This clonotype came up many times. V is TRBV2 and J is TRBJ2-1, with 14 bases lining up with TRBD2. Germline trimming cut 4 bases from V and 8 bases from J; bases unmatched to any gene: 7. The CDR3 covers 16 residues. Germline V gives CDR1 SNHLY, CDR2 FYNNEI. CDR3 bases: TGTGCCAGCAGTGCACGGACTAGCGGGGGGTACGATGAGCAGTTCTTC. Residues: CASSARTSGGYDEQFF.

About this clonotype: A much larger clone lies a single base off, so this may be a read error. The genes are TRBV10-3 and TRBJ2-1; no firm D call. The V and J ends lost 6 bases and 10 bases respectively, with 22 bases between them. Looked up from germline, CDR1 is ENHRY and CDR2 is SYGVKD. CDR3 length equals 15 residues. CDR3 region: CAIRVERGIPSEQFF. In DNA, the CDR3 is TGTGCCATCAGAGTAGAACGTGGTATCCCTTCCGAGCAGTTCTTC.

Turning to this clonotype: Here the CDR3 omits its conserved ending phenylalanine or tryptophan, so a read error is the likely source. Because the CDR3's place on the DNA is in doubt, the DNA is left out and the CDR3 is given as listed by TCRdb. The CDR3 is CASSLAGGASYGYTFGS. The rearrangement joins TRBV7-2 to TRBJ2-1; the DNA was not used to check the table's D call, TRBD1. The CDR3 contains 17 residues when both ends are counted. CDR1 is SGHTA, CDR2 FQGNSA, per germline.

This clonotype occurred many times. CDR3 protein: CASSLTGGFSGANVLTF. The CDR3, as DNA: TGTGCCAGCAGCTTGACAGGGGGGTTCTCTGGGGCCAACGTCCTGACTTTC. This sequence joins TRBV11-2 and TRBJ2-6; TRBD1 matches at 9 bases. After removal of 3 bases from V and 0 bases from J, the junction contained 3 bases not matched to a gene. This CDR3 has 17 amino acids. Germline V gene sequence: CDR1 SGHAT, CDR2 FQNNGV.

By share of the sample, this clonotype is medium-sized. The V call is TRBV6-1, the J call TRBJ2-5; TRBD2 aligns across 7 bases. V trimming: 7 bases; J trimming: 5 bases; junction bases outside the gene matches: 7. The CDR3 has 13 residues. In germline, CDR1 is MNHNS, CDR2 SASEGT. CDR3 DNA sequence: TGTGCCAGCACCCTATGGGGGGGGGAGACCCAGTACTTC. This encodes CASTLWGGETQYF.

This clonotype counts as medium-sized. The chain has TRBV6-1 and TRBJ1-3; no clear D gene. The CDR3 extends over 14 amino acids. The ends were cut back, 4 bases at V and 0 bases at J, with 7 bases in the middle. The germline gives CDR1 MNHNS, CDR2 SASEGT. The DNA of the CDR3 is TGTGCCAGCAGTGGGACGGTCTCTGGAAACACCATATATTTT. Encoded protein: CASSGTVSGNTIYF.

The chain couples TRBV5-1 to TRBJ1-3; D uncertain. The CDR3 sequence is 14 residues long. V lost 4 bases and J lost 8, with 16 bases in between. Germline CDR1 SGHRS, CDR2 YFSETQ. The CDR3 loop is CASSAGYATHTIYF. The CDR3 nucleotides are TGCGCCAGCAGCGCGGGGTATGCCACGCACACCATATATTTT.

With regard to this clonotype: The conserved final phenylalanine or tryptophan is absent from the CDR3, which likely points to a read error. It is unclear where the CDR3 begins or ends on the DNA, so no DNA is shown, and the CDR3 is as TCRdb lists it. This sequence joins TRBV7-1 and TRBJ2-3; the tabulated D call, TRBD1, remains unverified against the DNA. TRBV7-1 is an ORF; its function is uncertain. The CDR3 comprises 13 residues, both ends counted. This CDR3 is CARSFVPTDTQCV.

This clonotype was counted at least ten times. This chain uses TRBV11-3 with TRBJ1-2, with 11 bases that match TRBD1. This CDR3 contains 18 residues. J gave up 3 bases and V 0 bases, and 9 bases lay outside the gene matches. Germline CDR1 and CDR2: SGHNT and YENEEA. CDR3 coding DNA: TGTGCCAGCAGCTTAGATCTTGGACAGGGGGCCGGAGACTATGGCTACACCTTC. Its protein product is CASSLDLGQGAGDYGYTF.

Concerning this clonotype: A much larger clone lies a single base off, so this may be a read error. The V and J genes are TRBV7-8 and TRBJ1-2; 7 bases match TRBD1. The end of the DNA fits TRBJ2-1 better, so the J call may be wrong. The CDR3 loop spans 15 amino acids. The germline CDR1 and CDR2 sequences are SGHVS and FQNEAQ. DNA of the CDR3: TGTGTCAGCAGCTCAAGACAGGGCCCCAGCTACGAGCAGTTCTTC. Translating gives CVSSSRQGPSYEQFF.

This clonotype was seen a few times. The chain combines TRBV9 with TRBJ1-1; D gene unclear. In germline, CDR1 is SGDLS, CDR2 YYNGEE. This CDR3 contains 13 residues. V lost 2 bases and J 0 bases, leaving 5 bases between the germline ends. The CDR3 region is CASSVLVNTEAFF. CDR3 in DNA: TGTGCCAGCAGCGTGTTGGTGAACACTGAAGCTTTCTTT.

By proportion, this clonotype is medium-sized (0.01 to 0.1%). CDR3: CASSRTSRTDTQYF. DNA for the CDR3: TGTGCCAGCAGCCGGACTAGCCGCACAGATACGCAGTATTTT. The chain has TRBV5-6 and TRBJ2-3; 8 bases line up with TRBD2. CDR3 size: 14 residues. The ends lost 4 bases at V and 1 base at J; junction bases unmatched: 2. Germline CDR1 reads SGHDT; CDR2 reads YYEEEE.

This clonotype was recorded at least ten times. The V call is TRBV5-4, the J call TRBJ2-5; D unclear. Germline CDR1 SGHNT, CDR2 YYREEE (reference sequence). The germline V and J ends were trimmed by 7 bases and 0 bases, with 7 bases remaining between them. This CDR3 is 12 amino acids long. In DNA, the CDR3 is TGTGCCAGCTCCCGCAACCAAGAGACCCAGTACTTC. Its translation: CASSRNQETQYF.